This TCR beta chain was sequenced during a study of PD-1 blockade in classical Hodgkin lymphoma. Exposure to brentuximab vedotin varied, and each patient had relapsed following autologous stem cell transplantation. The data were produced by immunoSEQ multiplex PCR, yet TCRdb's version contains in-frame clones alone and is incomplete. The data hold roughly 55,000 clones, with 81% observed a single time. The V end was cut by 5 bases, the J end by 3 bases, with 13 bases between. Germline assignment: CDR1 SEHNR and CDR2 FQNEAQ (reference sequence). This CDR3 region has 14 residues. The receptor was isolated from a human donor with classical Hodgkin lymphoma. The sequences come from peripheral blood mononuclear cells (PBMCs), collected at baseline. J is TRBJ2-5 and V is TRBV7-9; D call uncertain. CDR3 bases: TGTGCCAGCAGCGGACCGGGTTTTAAAGAGACCCAGTACTTC. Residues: CASSGPGFKETQYF. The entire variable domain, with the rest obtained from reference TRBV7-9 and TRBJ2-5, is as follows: DTGVSQNPRHKITKRGQNVTFRCDPISEHNRLYWYRQTLGQGPEFLTYFQNEAQLEKSRLLSDRFSAERPKGSFSTLEIQRTEQGDSAMYLCASSGPGFKETQYFGPGTRLLVL.